The 7 T cell receptor beta chains given below trace back to one sample, sequenced in a study of tumor-infiltrating lymphocytes in primary liver carcinoma. Both RNA and DNA were isolated together from approximately 22-30 mg of bulk tissue that had not been sorted. Using a constant-region primer together with ProtoScript II reverse transcriptase, TCR beta cDNA was made from about 500 ng of total RNA. Slightly modified ARM-PCR served as the procedure for the TCR beta libraries. These libraries came from three rounds of nested multiplex PCR. PCR rounds one and two used TRBV1-TRBV30 forward primers with a C-beta reverse primer for 10 cycles each. TCRdb redid the calling of the multiplex PCR reads with MiXCR, one entry per CDR3 protein. The sample has around 190,000 distinct CDR3 sequences; approximately 86% are singletons. Material: tumor tissue from primary liver carcinoma. The receptors shown here come from a man aged 35-49 years with primary liver carcinoma and hepatitis B virus infection.

This clonotype was seen just once. Given a much more abundant clone one base away, this may be a read error. The chain uses TRBV30 and TRBJ2-3; D might be TRBD2 (5 bases). V lost 2 bases to trimming and J lost 2 bases, with 11 bases between them. The CDR3 covers 14 residues. CDR1 and CDR2 from the germline V gene are GTSNPN and SVGIG (reference sequence). CDR3 DNA sequence: TGTGCCTGGAGTACAGAGGACTTCACAGATACGCAGTATTTT. This codes for CAWSTEDFTDTQYF.

This clonotype was seen a single time. The conserved closing phenylalanine or tryptophan is absent in this CDR3, likely reflecting a read error. This chain connects TRBV11-1 to TRBJ2-3, with D perhaps given as TRBD1 or TRBD2 (5 bases each). This CDR3 is 19 amino acids long. Germline CDR1 SGHAT, CDR2 FQDESV (reference sequence). V was trimmed by 4 bases and J by 1 base, leaving 24 bases between them. For the CDR3, the DNA is TGTGCCAGCAGCTCTGGGGGAAGCTCTGTTGGACTCCGCACAGATACGCAGTATCTT. Translation gives CASSSGGSSVGLRTDTQYL.

This clonotype was counted between two and nine times. Sequence at one end of the junction differs from germline and may be a read error. The rearrangement uses TRBV5-1 and TRBJ1-2; D uncertain. The CDR3 runs 13 residues. CDR1 is SGHRS, CDR2 YFSETQ, per germline. CDR3 DNA: TGTGCCAGCAGCTTGCTGTCAGACTATGGCCACACCTTC. It specifies CASSLLSDYGHTF.

With respect to this clonotype: The conserved final phenylalanine or tryptophan is absent from the CDR3, which likely points to a read error. V is TRBV5-6 and J is TRBJ1-6; no clear D gene. The germline V gene encodes CDR1 SGHDT and CDR2 YYEEEE. The CDR3 is 15 residues long. The CDR3 reads CGTSPRTPLNSPLHI. CDR3 coding DNA: TGTGGCACCAGCCCAAGGACTCCACTGAATTCACCCCTCCACATT.

Concerning this clonotype itself: Because the CDR3 is missing its conserved closing phenylalanine or tryptophan, this is likely a read error. Because the CDR3's place on the DNA is in doubt, the DNA is left out and the CDR3 is given as listed by TCRdb. This chain joins TRBV11-2 and TRBJ1-2; the table's D call, TRBD1, was not checked against the DNA. Ends included, the CDR3 has 13 residues. Germline values: CDR1 SGHAT, CDR2 FQNNGV. CDR3: CASSLDRDYGYTL.

As for this clonotype: The junction departs from germline at one end; a sequencing error may be responsible. V and J are TRBV12-3 or TRBV12-4 and TRBJ2-7; D unresolved. The CDR3 consists of 12 residues. This CDR3 reads CASSLASGGHYF. CDR3 in DNA: TGTGCCAGCAGTCTCGCTTCGGGTGGGCATTATTTC.

The chain combines TRBV7-8 with TRBJ2-7; 8 bases are shared with TRBD2. The V gene end was trimmed by 1 base and the J gene end by 3 bases; junction bases not matched to a gene: 5. The CDR3 runs to 15 residues. The germline CDR1 and CDR2 sequences are SGHVS and FQNEAQ. The DNA for the CDR3 is TGTGCCAGCAGCTTAGGGCTAGCGGGCTTCTACGAGCAGTACTTC. Amino acid sequence: CASSLGLAGFYEQYF. The whole variable domain, remainder taken from reference TRBV7-8 and TRBJ2-7, is GAGVSQSPRYKVAKRGQDVALRCDPISGHVSLFWYQQALGQGPEFLTYFQNEAQLDKSGLPSDRFFAERPEGSVSTLKIQRTQQEDSAVYLCASSLGLAGFYEQYFGPGTRLTVT.